This TCR beta chain comes out of a study of blood T cell repertoires in COVID-19. Study background: PBMCs, B-cell-depleted T cells, or T cells were the source of the cDNA or gDNA that made up the material.

CDR3 length equals 13 residues. V was trimmed by 8 bases and J by 4 bases, leaving 14 bases between them. CDR1 and CDR2 from the germline V gene are MDHEN and SYDVKM. In the study's own analysis: Quantification of nucleated cells was approximated via reference gene primer amplification. Using immunoSEQ multiplex PCR, the repertoire was profiled, and TCRdb retains in-frame clones only, with some absent. V and J calls and clone size are copied from that table; D and trimming were computed from the DNA. Of fewer than 500,000 clones in the sample, about nine tenths are singletons; the top ten hold about 0.7%.

The chain combines TRBV28 with TRBJ1-2, with D unresolved. The receptor comes from a woman between 18 and 29 years old who had recovered from COVID-19. The specimen sequenced was PBMCs or T cells enriched from blood (not recorded which). CDR3 amino acids: CASRHPGSYGYTF. The CDR3 DNA follows: TGTGCCAGCCGGCATCCGGGGTCCTATGGCTACACCTTC.